This T cell receptor (beta chain) comes out of a study of blood T cell repertoires in COVID-19. At the level of the study: The origin of the acute and convalescent COVID-19 samples was the United States, Italy and Spain. PBMCs, B-cell-depleted T cells, or T cells provided the cDNA or gDNA that made up the material.

Per the study methods: Reference gene primers were amplified, and this amplification served to estimate nucleated cell counts. Libraries were prepared by immunoSEQ multiplex PCR; TCRdb keeps only in-frame clonotypes and omits some of them. The V and J calls and the clone size are those of that table, but D and trimming were determined from the DNA. The sample consists of 68,000 or so clones, 89% of them appearing once. CDR3 length equals 15 residues. J lost 6 bases, V lost 1 base, and 7 bases had no gene match. The germline gives CDR1 SGHRS, CDR2 YFSETQ. V usage is TRBV5-1 and J usage is TRBJ2-1; TRBD1 matches 7 bases. The sample comprised peripheral blood. This receptor was obtained from a man aged 45-60 years with active COVID-19. The chain's CDR3 is CASSLTGDTANEQFF. The CDR3 bases are TGCGCCAGCAGCTTGACAGGGGATACAGCCAATGAGCAGTTCTTC. The variable domain in full, with the rest retrieved from reference TRBV5-1 and TRBJ2-1, is KAGVTQTPRYLIKTRGQQVTLSCSPISGHRSVSWYQQTPGQGLQFLFEYFSETQRNKGNFPGRFSGRQFSNSRSEMNVSTLELGDSALYLCASSLTGDTANEQFFGPGTRLTVL.